This T cell receptor beta chain was identified during a study of control samples from healthy donors and cancer patients (dated by TCRdb to 2020 to 2021). As for this clone: Its antigen remains unidentified. No base-level quality is on record; no much larger clone is a single base apart.

The library was generated by the immunoSEQ multiplex PCR assay. TCRdb mirrors the immuneACCESS table, restricted to in-frame sequences. Some clones are absent from its copies; in checked studies, under half trace to an unresolved V gene, and the reason for the others is unknown. The sample table contains 15,000 to 20,000 clones; only one count was recorded for around 90% of them. The ten most abundant clones make up 25% to 35% of the sample. There are 14 amino acids in the CDR3, from cysteine to phenylalanine inclusive. Just CDR3 DNA is preserved here, 42 bases in frame from base 1. V is clipped by 0 bases and J by 6 bases, and the sequence between their germline boundaries is 10 bases long. The CDR1 and CDR2 encoded by the germline V gene (reference sequence) are LNHDA and SQIVND.

Input material: PBMCs. The receptor was derived from a man aged 55-75 years with head and neck cancer. The chain links TRBV19 with TRBJ2-3; matching of 6 bases hints at TRBD1 as the D gene. This receptor carries the CDR3 CASSIDGRGDTQYF. The nucleotide sequence reads as follows: TGTGCCAGTAGTATAGATGGCAGGGGTGATACGCAGTATTTT. With the portions outside the CDR3 filled from the reference TRBV19 and TRBJ2-3 genes, the complete variable region becomes DGGITQSPKYLFRKEGQNVTLSCEQNLNHDAMYWYRQDPGQGLRLIYYSQIVNDFQKGDIAEGYSVSREKKESFPLTVTSAQKNPTAFYLCASSIDGRGDTQYFGPGTRLTVL.